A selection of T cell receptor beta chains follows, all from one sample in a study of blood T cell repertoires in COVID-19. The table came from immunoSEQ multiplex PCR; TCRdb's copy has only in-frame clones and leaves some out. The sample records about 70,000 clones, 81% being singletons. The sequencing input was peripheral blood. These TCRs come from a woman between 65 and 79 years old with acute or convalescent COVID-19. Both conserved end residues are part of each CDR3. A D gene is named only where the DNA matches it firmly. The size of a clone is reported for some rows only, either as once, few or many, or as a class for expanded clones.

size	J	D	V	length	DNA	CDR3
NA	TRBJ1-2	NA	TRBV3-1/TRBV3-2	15	TGTGCCAGCAGCCCCTGGACTGTCGAACTTTATGGCTACACCTTC	CASSPWTVELYGYTF
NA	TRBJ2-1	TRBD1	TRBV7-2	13	TGTGCCAGCAGCAAGGACAGGTACAATGAGCAGTTCTTC	CASSKDRYNEQFF
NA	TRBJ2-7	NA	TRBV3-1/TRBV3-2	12	TGTGCCAGCCGACCCGGGGGAGGCGAGCAGTACTTC	CASRPGGGEQYF
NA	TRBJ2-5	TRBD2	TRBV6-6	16	TGTGCCAGCAGTTACGCCCTAGCGGGAGGGGAAGAGACCCAGTACTTC	CASSYALAGGEETQYF
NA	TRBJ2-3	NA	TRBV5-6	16	TGTGCCAGCAGCTTGGAGGGCAGGGTCAAGTATTGGATGCAGTATTTT	CASSLEGRVKYWMQYF
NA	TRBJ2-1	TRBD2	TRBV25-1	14	TGTGCCAGCAGTCTAACTAGCGGGAGCAATGAGCAGTTCTTC	CASSLTSGSNEQFF
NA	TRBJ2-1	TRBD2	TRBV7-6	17	TGTGCCAGCAGCTTAATCAGCGGGAGGGAATCCTACAATGAGCAGTTCTTC	CASSLISGRESYNEQFF
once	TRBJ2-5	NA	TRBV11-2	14	TGTGCCAGCAGCTTAGACGCGTACCAAGAGACCCAGTACTTC	CASSLDAYQETQYF
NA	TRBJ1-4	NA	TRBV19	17	TGTGCCAGTAGTATAGCAGGGAGGTCTGCAACTAATGAAAAACTGTTTTTT	CASSIAGRSATNEKLFF
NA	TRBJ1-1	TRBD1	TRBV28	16	TGTGCCAGCAGTCTTCACGGTAACAGGGGCGGCACTGAAGCTTTCTTT	CASSLHGNRGGTEAFF
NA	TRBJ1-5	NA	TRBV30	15	TGTGCCTGGAGTGGTCCCGGGATATCGAGTCAGCCCCAGCATTTT	CAWSGPGISSQPQHF
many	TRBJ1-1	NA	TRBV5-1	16	TGCGCCAGCAGCCCCCTCCCACAGGGTTTGAACACTGAAGCTTTCTTT	CASSPLPQGLNTEAFF
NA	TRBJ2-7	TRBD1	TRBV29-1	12	TGCAGCGTCGAGGGACAGGGGAACGAGCAGTACTTC	CSVEGQGNEQYF
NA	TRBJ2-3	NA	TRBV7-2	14	TGTGCCAGCAGCTTTCGACTAGACACAGATACGCAGTATTTT	CASSFRLDTDTQYF
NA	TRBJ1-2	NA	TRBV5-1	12	TGCGCCAGCAGCTTGGGGGACACCGGCTACACCTTC	CASSLGDTGYTF
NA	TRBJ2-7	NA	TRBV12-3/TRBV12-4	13	TGTGCCAGCAGTTTATTCCAGGCCTACGAGCAGTACTTC	CASSLFQAYEQYF
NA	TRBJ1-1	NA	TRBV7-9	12	TGTGCCAGCAGCTTGAACCAGGGTGAAGCTTTCTTT	CASSLNQGEAFF
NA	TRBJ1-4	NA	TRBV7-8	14	TGTGCCAGCAGCTTAGGGCGGCTAAATGAAAAACTGTTTTTT	CASSLGRLNEKLFF
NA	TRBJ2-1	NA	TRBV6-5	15	TGTGCCAGCAGGGGGACATTCCTCTCCTACAATGAGCAGTTCTTC	CASRGTFLSYNEQFF
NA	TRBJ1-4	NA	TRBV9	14	TGTGCCAGCAGCGTTGGGGCCAGAAATGAAAAACTGTTTTTT	CASSVGARNEKLFF
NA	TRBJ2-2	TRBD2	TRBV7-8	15	TGTGCCAGCAGCTTAGTTGGGGGGGTAGACGGGGAGCTGTTTTTT	CASSLVGGVDGELFF
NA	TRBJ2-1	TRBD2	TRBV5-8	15	TGTGCCACCCAGCTAGCGGGAGGGCCGGGAAATGAGCAGTTCTTC	CATQLAGGPGNEQFF
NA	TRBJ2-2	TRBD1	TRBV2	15	TGTGCCAGCTCTAAGACAGGGGTGAACACCGGGGAGCTGTTTTTT	CASSKTGVNTGELFF
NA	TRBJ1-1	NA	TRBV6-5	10	TGTGCCAGCAGGGCCGCTGAAGCTTTCTTT	CASRAAEAFF
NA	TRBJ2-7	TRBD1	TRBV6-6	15	TGTGCCAGCAGTTACTTGGGGACAGGCTCCAGCGAGCAGTACTTC	CASSYLGTGSSEQYF
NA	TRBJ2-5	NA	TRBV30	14	TGTGCCTGGAGTGTACTTGGGGGCGAAGAGACCCAGTACTTC	CAWSVLGGEETQYF
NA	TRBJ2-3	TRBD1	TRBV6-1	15	TGTGCCAGCAGTGAAGGGGGGACAGGGTTGGATACGCAGTATTTT	CASSEGGTGLDTQYF